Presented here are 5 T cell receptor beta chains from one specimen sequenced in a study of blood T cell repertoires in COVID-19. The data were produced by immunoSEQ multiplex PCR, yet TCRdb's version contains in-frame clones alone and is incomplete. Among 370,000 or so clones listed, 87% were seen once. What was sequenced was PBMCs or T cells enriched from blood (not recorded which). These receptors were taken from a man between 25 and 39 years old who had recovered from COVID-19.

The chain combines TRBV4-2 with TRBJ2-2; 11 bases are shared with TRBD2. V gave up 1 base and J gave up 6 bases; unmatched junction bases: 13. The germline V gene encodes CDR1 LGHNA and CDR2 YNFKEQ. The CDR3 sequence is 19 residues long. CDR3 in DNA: TGTGCCAGCAGCCAAGGACAGGGACTAGCGGTAGGGGCCCCCGGGGAGCTGTTTTTT. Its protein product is CASSQGQGLAVGAPGELFF.

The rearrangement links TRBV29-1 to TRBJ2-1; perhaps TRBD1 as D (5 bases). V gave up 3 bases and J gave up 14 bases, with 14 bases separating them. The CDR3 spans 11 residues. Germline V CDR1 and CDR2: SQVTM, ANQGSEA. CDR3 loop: CSVEEGAVEFF. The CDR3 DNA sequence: TGCAGCGTTGAGGAAGGGGCGGTTGAGTTCTTC.

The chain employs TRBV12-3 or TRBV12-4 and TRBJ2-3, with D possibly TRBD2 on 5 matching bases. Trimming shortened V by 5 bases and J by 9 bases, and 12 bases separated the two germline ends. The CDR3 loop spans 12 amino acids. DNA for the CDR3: TGTGCCAGCAGTCCTCTAGCCGCAACGCAGTATTTT. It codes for CASSPLAATQYF.

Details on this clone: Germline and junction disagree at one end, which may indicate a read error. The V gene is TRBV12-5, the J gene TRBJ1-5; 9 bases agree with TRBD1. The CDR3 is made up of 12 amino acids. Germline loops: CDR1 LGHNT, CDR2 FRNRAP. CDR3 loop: CASGLDLRDRDF. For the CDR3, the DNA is TGTGCTAGTGGTTTGGACCTCCGGGACAGGGATTTT.

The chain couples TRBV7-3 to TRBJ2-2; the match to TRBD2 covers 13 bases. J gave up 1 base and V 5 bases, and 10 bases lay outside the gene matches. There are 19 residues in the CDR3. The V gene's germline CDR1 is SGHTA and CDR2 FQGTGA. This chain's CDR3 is CASSPLAGGLGVNTGELFF. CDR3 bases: TGTGCCAGCAGCCCACTAGCGGGGGGGCTCGGAGTGAACACCGGGGAGCTGTTTTTT.